One sample yielded the 8 T cell receptor beta chains listed below, sequenced in a study of molecular identifiers for immune sequencing clone quantification. TCRdb re-called the PCR reads through MiXCR, storing one row per CDR3 protein. This table has about 320,000 distinct CDR3 sequences, 24% appearing once. Sequenced material: naive CD8+ T cells from blood, with Jurkat cell RNA spiked in. Sample subset: FACS-sorted CD8+CD4-CCR7+CD45RA+ naive T cells. These receptor sequences come from a human donor in good health. Some libraries in this study had Jurkat cell RNA spiked in.

This clonotype was detected only a few times. The J gene is TRBJ2-3, the V gene TRBV20-1; 10 nucleotides match TRBD2. Trimming took 1 base from V and 0 from J; bases not matched to a gene: 7. The CDR3 loop spans 17 amino acids. Germline loops: CDR1 DFQATT, CDR2 SNEGSKA (reference sequence). CDR3 sequence (DNA): TGCAGTGCTAGAGCTCCAGCGGGACTAGCGAGCACAGATACGCAGTATTTT. Encoded protein: CSARAPAGLASTDTQYF.

This chain links TRBV2 with TRBJ2-6; D gene uncertain. V lost 4 bases and J 0 bases, leaving 7 bases between the germline ends. The CDR3 has 15 residues. Germline values: CDR1 SNHLY, CDR2 FYNNEI. CDR3 bases: TGTGCCAGCAGTGTGGACCTCTCTGGGGCCAACGTCCTGACTTTC. It is translated as CASSVDLSGANVLTF.

In regard to this clonotype: This CDR3 fails to terminate in the conserved phenylalanine or tryptophan, so it likely reflects a read error. CDR3 sequence: CATSDSWGSSYSTDTQYL. In nucleotides, the CDR3 is TGTGCCACCAGTGATTCCTGGGGCAGCTCATATAGCACAGATACGCAGTATCTT. This chain joins TRBV24-1 and TRBJ2-3; perhaps TRBD1 as D (5 bases). The CDR3 is made up of 18 amino acids. Germline values: CDR1 KGHDR, CDR2 SFDVKD. The V end was cut by 2 bases, the J end by 0 bases, with 17 bases between.

This clonotype was seen many times. The CDR3 loop reads CASSLGAGGGYEQYF. The CDR3 DNA sequence: TGTGCCAGCAGCTTAGGGGCAGGAGGAGGGTACGAGCAGTACTTC. The rearrangement uses TRBV13 and TRBJ2-7; D possibly corresponds to TRBD2 (6 bases). Germline values: CDR1 PRHDT, CDR2 FYEKMQ (reference sequence). This CDR3 is 15 amino acids long. The V end lost 0 bases, the J end lost 4 bases, and 13 bases lay between the germline ends.

The table lists this clonotype with a few counts. The chain joins TRBV19 to TRBJ2-1; 7 bases are a match to TRBD2. Germline trimming cut 3 bases from V and 7 bases from J; bases unmatched to any gene: 6. Germline V gives CDR1 LNHDA, CDR2 SQIVND (reference sequence). The CDR3 spans 14 residues. CDR3 in DNA: TGTGCCAGTAGTATGGTCCCTAGCGGAAATGAGCAGTTCTTC. It yields the protein CASSMVPSGNEQFF.

The sample holds many counts of this clonotype. The J gene is TRBJ2-5, the V gene TRBV11-2, with D tentatively TRBD1 or TRBD2 (5 bases each). Germline V gives CDR1 SGHAT, CDR2 FQNNGV. CDR3 length equals 14 residues. The V gene lost 8 bases and the J gene lost 3 bases, with 16 bases spanning the gap. CDR3: CASLPEGFEETQYF. DNA for the CDR3: TGTGCCAGCCTTCCCGAGGGGTTCGAAGAGACCCAGTACTTC.

This clonotype has only a few counts. The V gene is TRBV12-3 or TRBV12-4, the J gene TRBJ1-5; maybe TRBD1 (5 bases). The CDR3 is made up of 15 amino acids. V shed 6 bases and J shed 4 bases, with 16 bases lying between them. The CDR3 DNA is TGTGCCAGCAGCTCTCTTTACGGGGCAAATCAGCCCCAGCATTTT. Residues: CASSSLYGANQPQHF.

The rearrangement links TRBV20-1 to TRBJ2-5, with TRBD2 identical over 8 bases. The germline V gene encodes CDR1 DFQATT and CDR2 SNEGSKA (reference sequence). This CDR3 has 16 residues. Trimming at V came to 2 bases and at J to 5 bases, leaving 13 bases not matched to a gene. The CDR3 spells CSARTTSGAGDETQYF. CDR3 nucleotides: TGCAGTGCTAGAACCACCTCAGGAGCGGGGGACGAGACCCAGTACTTC.